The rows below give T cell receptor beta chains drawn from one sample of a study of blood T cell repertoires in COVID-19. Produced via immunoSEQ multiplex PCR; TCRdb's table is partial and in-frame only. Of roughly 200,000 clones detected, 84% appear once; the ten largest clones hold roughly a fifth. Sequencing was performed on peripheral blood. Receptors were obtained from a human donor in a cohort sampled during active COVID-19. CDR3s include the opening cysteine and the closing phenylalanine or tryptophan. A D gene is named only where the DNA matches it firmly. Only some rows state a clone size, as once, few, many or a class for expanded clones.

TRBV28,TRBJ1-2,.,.,TGTGCCGCAACCTCGGCGGGGGGAATGGCGGGCTACACCTTC,CAATSAGGMAGYTF
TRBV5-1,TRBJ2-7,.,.,TGCGCCAGCAGCTTGGAACCCGGGAGAGTCTACGAGCAGTACTTC,CASSLEPGRVYEQYF
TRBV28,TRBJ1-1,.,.,TGTGCCAGCAGTTTACGCCTGCTCCCAGGCAAAGGTGAAGCTTTCTTT,CASSLRLLPGKGEAFF
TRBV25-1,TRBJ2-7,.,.,TGTGCCAGCATGCCCGACTTGCCCTACGAGCAGTACTTC,CASMPDLPYEQYF
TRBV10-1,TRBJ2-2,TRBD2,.,TGCGCCACCACTAGCGGGGGGAACACCGGGGAGCTGTTTTTT,CATTSGGNTGELFF
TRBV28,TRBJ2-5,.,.,TGTGCCAGCAGTTCCCCGGACTATCAAGAGACCCAGTACTTC,CASSSPDYQETQYF
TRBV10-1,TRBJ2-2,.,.,TGCGCCAGCAGTGAGTCGGGGGGTGACACCGGGGAGCTGTTTTTT,CASSESGGDTGELFF
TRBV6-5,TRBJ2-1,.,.,TGTGCCAGCAGACAGTGGAATGAGCAGTTCTTC,CASRQWNEQFF
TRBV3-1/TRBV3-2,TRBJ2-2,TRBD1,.,TGTGCCAGCAGCCCGTACAGGGGAGATTGGACCGGGGAGCTGTTTTTT,CASSPYRGDWTGELFF
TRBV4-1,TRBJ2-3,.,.,TGCGCCAGCAGCCAAGATCGGCTGGGCAGGCTAAGCACAGATACGCAGTATTTT,CASSQDRLGRLSTDTQYF
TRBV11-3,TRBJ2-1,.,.,TGTGCCAGCAGCTTAGTAGGGACACTCTTGGATGAGCAGTTCTTC,CASSLVGTLLDEQFF
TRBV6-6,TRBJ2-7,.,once,TGTGCCAGCAGTTACTCGTCTCAGTCCTACGAGCAGTACTTC,CASSYSSQSYEQYF
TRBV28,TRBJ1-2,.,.,TGTGCCAGCAGGGCAGAGAAGACGGGAGAGACTAACTATGGCTACACCTTC,CASRAEKTGETNYGYTF